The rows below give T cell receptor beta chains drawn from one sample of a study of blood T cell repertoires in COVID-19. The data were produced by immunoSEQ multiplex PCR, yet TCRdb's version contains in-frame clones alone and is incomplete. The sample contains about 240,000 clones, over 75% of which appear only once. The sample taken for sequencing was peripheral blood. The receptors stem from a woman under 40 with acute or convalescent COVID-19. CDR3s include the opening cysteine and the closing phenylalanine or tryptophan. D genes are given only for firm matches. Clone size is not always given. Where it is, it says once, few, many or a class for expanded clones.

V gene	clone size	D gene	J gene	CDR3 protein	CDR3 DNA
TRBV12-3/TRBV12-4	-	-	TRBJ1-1	CASSANPSEAFF	TGTGCCAGCAGTGCGAACCCCTCGGAAGCTTTCTTT
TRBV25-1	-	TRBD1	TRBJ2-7	CASRDATGPYYEQYF	TGTGCCAGCAGGGACGCGACAGGGCCCTACTACGAGCAGTACTTC
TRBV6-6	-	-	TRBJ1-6	CASSYRGRNNSPLHF	TGTGCCAGCAGTTACCGGGGTCGGAATAATTCACCCCTCCACTTT
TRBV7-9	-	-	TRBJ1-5	CASSPGTYNQPQHF	TGTGCCAGCAGCCCAGGGACATACAATCAGCCCCAGCATTTT
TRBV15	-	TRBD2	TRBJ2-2	CATSGAASGRASGELFF	TGTGCCACCAGCGGCGCCGCTAGCGGGAGGGCTTCCGGGGAGCTGTTTTTT
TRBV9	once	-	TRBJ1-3	CASSHPQGYGNTIYF	TGTGCCAGCAGCCACCCGCAGGGGTATGGAAACACCATATATTTT
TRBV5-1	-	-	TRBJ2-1	CASSWKGDEQFF	TGCGCCAGCAGCTGGAAGGGGGATGAGCAGTTCTTC
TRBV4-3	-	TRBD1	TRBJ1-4	CASSQGGTGIEKLFF	TGCGCCAGCAGCCAAGGAGGGACAGGGATAGAAAAACTGTTTTTT
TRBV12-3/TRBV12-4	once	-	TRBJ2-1	CASSTTSPNEQFF	TGTGCCAGCAGCACTACTAGCCCCAATGAGCAGTTCTTC
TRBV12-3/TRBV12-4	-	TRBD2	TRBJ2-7	CVSSLALAEPQYF	TGTGTCAGCAGTTTGGCCCTAGCGGAGCCGCAGTACTTC
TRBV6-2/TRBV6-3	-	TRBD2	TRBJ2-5	CVSSKGLAGGEETQYF	TGTGTCAGCAGTAAGGGACTAGCGGGAGGCGAGGAGACCCAGTACTTC
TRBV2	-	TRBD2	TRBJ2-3	CASSVGGSPDTQYF	TGTGCCAGCAGTGTGGGCGGGAGCCCAGATACGCAGTATTTT